These 24 T cell receptor beta chains were sequenced from one sample in a study of T cell repertoires in cytomegalovirus infection. TCRdb processed the reads anew with MiXCR; each CDR3 protein has one entry. Of tens of thousands of distinct CDR3 sequences listed, roughly two fifths are singletons. Their specific antigens are unknown. The sample consisted of CD8+ T cells from cultured PBMCs, taken from culture after CMV antigen stimulation. These TCRs come from a human donor in good health (CMV status not recorded). Some clones in this sample may be carry-over from other donors' samples.

The chain has TRBV30 and TRBJ1-4; D might be TRBD1 (5 bases). V was shortened by 1 base and J by 12 bases, with 6 bases between the two germline ends. The CDR3 length is 10 residues. Per the germline V gene, CDR1 is GTSNPN and CDR2 is SVGIG (reference sequence). The CDR3 sequence: CAWSEGQLFF. As DNA, the CDR3 is TGTGCCTGGAGTGAGGGACAACTGTTTTTT.

The chain has TRBV7-9 and TRBJ2-1; D gene unclear. The CDR3 has 12 amino acids. Trimming removed 5 bases at V and 9 bases at J, with 11 bases between. Germline V gene sequence: CDR1 SEHNR, CDR2 FQNEAQ (reference sequence). DNA for the CDR3: TGTGCCAGCAGCCCACGGGCCCGTGAGCAGTTCTTC. Protein sequence: CASSPRAREQFF.

This clonotype was seen a handful of times. CDR3 DNA: TGTGCCAGCAGCGAAGACAGGGCGCATAATTCACCCCTCCACTTT. It specifies CASSEDRAHNSPLHF. The V and J genes are TRBV7-6 and TRBJ1-6; TRBD1 matches at 7 bases. The length of the CDR3 is 15 residues. The V and J ends lost 5 bases and 5 bases, in that order; junction bases with no gene match: 6. Germline assignment: CDR1 SGHVS and CDR2 FNYEAQ.

CDR3 sequence: CASSSNAVNEQYV. DNA for the CDR3: TGTGCCAGCAGCTCCAATGCGGTCAACGAGCAGTACGTC. This chain connects TRBV7-6 to TRBJ2-7; D unresolved. Germline-derived CDR1 and CDR2 are SGHVS and FNYEAQ. V lost 4 bases, J lost 5 bases, and 12 bases lay in between. The CDR3 consists of 13 residues.

This clonotype was seen many times. The chain is built from TRBV7-2 and TRBJ2-3; TRBD2 agrees at 14 bases. Germline loops: CDR1 SGHTA, CDR2 FQGNSA. J was trimmed by 8 bases and V by 1 base; bases with no gene match: 11. The CDR3 has 18 amino acids. The CDR3 is CASSLVGGLAGVEGTQYF. CDR3 nucleotides: TGTGCCAGCAGCTTAGTGGGGGGACTAGCGGGGGTAGAAGGTACGCAGTATTTT. Filled out from reference TRBV7-2 and TRBJ2-3, the complete variable domain reads GAGVSQSPSNKVTEKGKDVELRCDPISGHTALYWYRQSLGQGLEFLIYFQGNSAPDKSGLPSDRFSAERTGGSVSTLTIQRTQQEDSAVYLCASSLVGGLAGVEGTQYFGPGTRLTVL.

The chain uses TRBV7-6 and TRBJ2-7; TRBD1 might be the D (6 bases). V lost 4 bases and J lost 5, with 21 bases in between. The CDR3 length is 16 residues. Germline V CDR1 and CDR2: SGHVS, FNYEAQ. The CDR3 bases are TGTGCCAGCAGCTCCGTCGGCAGGGGAGTCCCCCACGAGCAGTACTTC. This translates into CASSSVGRGVPHEQYF. Looking up the rest from reference TRBV7-6 and TRBJ2-7 gives the full variable domain: GAGVSQSPRYKVTKRGQDVALRCDPISGHVSLYWYRQALGQGPEFLTYFNYEAQQDKSGLPNDRFSAERPEGSISTLTIQRTEQRDSAMYRCASSSVGRGVPHEQYFGPGTRLTVT.

The V gene is TRBV20-1, the J gene TRBJ2-1; no clear D. The CDR3 consists of 15 residues. V was trimmed by 0 bases and J by 5 bases, leaving 14 bases between them. CDR1 DFQATT and CDR2 SNEGSKA come from the germline V gene (reference sequence). The CDR3 region has the DNA TGCAGTGCTAGAGACTTGGGTCTAAGGAACAATGAGCAGTTCTTC. Translating it yields CSARDLGLRNNEQFF.

The chain is built from TRBV7-3 and TRBJ2-3; 9 nucleotides agree with TRBD1. CDR3 length equals 16 residues. V gave up 4 bases and J gave up 2 bases; unmatched junction bases: 7. Germline V CDR1 and CDR2: SGHTA, FQGTGA. In nucleotides, the CDR3 is TGTGCCAGCAGCTCAGGGACAGGGACATTCACAGATACGCAGTATTTT. It encodes CASSSGTGTFTDTQYF. Combining the CDR3 with reference TRBV7-3 and TRBJ2-3 gives the whole variable domain GAGVSQTPSNKVTEKGKYVELRCDPISGHTALYWYRQSLGQGPEFLIYFQGTGAADDSGLPNDRFFAVRPEGSVSTLKIQRTERGDSAVYLCASSSGTGTFTDTQYFGPGTRLTVL.

This clonotype has only a few counts. This sequence joins TRBV24-1 and TRBJ1-1; possible D gene TRBD1, 5 bases. Trimming pared 3 bases from V and 0 bases from J, leaving 7 bases between. CDR1 is KGHDR, CDR2 SFDVKD, per germline. CDR3 length: 14 residues. The CDR3 DNA is TGTGCCACCAGTGATCTGACAGTGAACACTGAAGCTTTCTTT. Encoded protein: CATSDLTVNTEAFF.

This clonotype was seen just once. This sequence joins TRBV4-3 and TRBJ2-2, with D hard to call. Trimming took 0 bases from V and 5 from J, leaving 10 bases between them. Germline V lookup: CDR1 LGHNA, CDR2 YSLEER. The CDR3 spans 15 residues. CDR3 loop: CASSQDAGGTGELFF. The CDR3 coding sequence is TGCGCCAGCAGCCAAGACGCAGGTGGAACCGGGGAGCTGTTTTTT.

As regards this clonotype: A single base separates this from a much larger clone, so it may be a read error. The chain is built from TRBV28 and TRBJ1-3; D ambiguous. The V gene's germline CDR1 is MDHEN and CDR2 SYDVKM. The CDR3 runs to 15 residues. V lost 6 bases and J lost 11, with 23 bases in between. CDR3 in DNA: TGTGCCAGCAGGCGACCGGGTTACCATTTGGACTCCATATATTTT. It encodes CASRRPGYHLDSIYF.

The CDR3 nucleotides read TGTGCCAGTGGTGGACAGTATAGCAATCAGCCCCAGCATTTT. This sequence encodes CASGGQYSNQPQHF. The rearrangement joins TRBV19 to TRBJ1-5, with a tentative D call TRBD1 (6 bases). This CDR3 has 14 residues. Trimming removed 8 bases at V and 0 bases at J, with 11 bases between. Per the germline V gene, CDR1 is LNHDA and CDR2 is SQIVND (reference sequence).

The J gene is TRBJ2-7, the V gene TRBV29-1, with 8 bases identical to TRBD1. V shed 4 bases and J 0 bases; nucleotides not matched to a gene: 5. The germline V gene encodes CDR1 SQVTM and CDR2 ANQGSEA. The CDR3 runs 14 residues. The CDR3 nucleotides are TGCAGCGTTGGCCGGACAGGGAACTCCTACGAGCAGTACTTC. This sequence encodes CSVGRTGNSYEQYF.

The gene calls are TRBV27 and TRBJ1-5, with TRBD1 matching over 12 bases. The CDR3 is 17 amino acids. V was pared by 4 bases and J by 3 bases, with 7 bases of the junction left unmatched. Germline CDR1 and CDR2: MNHEY and SMNVEV (reference sequence). Here the CDR3 reads CASSSFGTGGINQPQHF. The CDR3 coding sequence is TGTGCCAGCAGTTCATTCGGGACAGGGGGCATCAATCAGCCCCAGCATTTT.

The chain carries TRBV12-3 or TRBV12-4 and TRBJ2-1; 7 bases match TRBD2. The J segment lost 3 bases and the V segment lost 8 bases, leaving 16 bases of the junction unmatched. The CDR3 covers 17 residues. CDR3 loop: CASVDPGAGLDYNEQFF. The CDR3 bases are TGTGCCAGCGTTGACCCGGGAGCGGGATTAGACTACAATGAGCAGTTCTTC.

The chain employs TRBV27 and TRBJ1-1, with D perhaps matching TRBD1 (5 bases). The CDR3 is 14 amino acids. V lost 5 bases and J 2 bases, leaving 12 bases between the germline ends. Germline V CDR1 and CDR2: MNHEY, SMNVEV (reference sequence). CDR3 sequence reads: CASSPGTANTEAFF. The CDR3 DNA sequence: TGTGCCAGCAGTCCCGGGACCGCTAACACTGAAGCTTTCTTT.

The genes are TRBV5-4 and TRBJ1-1; TRBD1 aligns across 7 bases. V gave up 4 bases and J gave up 8 bases; unmatched junction bases: 2. From germline, CDR1 is SGHNT and CDR2 YYREEE (reference sequence). This CDR3 has 11 amino acids. CDR3 in amino acids: CASSLDREAFF. CDR3 sequence (DNA): TGTGCCAGCAGCCTGGACAGGGAAGCTTTCTTT. Full variable domain (remainder filled in from reference TRBV5-4 and TRBJ1-1): ETGVTQSPTHLIKTRGQQVTLRCSSQSGHNTVSWYQQALGQGPQFIFQYYREEENGRGNFPPRFSGLQFPNYSSELNVNALELDDSALYLCASSLDREAFFGQGTRLTVV.

This clonotype was picked up a small number of times. This chain joins TRBV14 and TRBJ2-1; D call uncertain. V lost 2 bases to trimming and J lost 12 bases, with 17 bases between them. This CDR3 has 14 amino acids. Germline V gene data show CDR1 as SGHDN and CDR2 as FVKESK. CDR3 nucleotide sequence: TGTGCCAGCAGCCAACGGCAGTTTAACCCTGGGCAGTTCTTC. It translates to CASSQRQFNPGQFF.

The V and J genes are TRBV20-1 and TRBJ2-7; tentative D call: TRBD1 (6 bases). The CDR3 runs 17 residues. The ends were cut back, 5 bases at V and 0 bases at J, with 23 bases in the middle. Germline CDR1 and CDR2: DFQATT and SNEGSKA (reference sequence). CDR3 sequence: CSAPPDRNSVTSYEQYF. CDR3 DNA sequence: TGCAGTGCTCCCCCGGACAGAAACTCCGTAACCTCCTACGAGCAGTACTTC.

CDR3 nucleotide sequence: TGTGCCAGCAGCTACTCCGGGACAGGGTCAGCCGGGGAGCTGTTTTTT. Encoded protein: CASSYSGTGSAGELFF. V is TRBV7-6 and J is TRBJ2-2; TRBD1 aligns across 9 bases. The V gene end was trimmed by 4 bases and the J gene end by 6 bases; junction bases not matched to a gene: 9. Germline V lookup: CDR1 SGHVS, CDR2 FNYEAQ. The CDR3 covers 16 residues.

This clonotype was counted between two and nine times. The rearrangement uses TRBV7-2 and TRBJ2-5; possibly TRBD1 for D (6 bases). The V end lost 1 base, the J end lost 4 bases, and 13 bases lay between the germline ends. The germline V gene encodes CDR1 SGHTA and CDR2 FQGNSA. The CDR3 runs to 15 residues. CDR3 sequence reads: CASSLVSGVGETQYF. The DNA of the CDR3 is TGTGCCAGCAGCTTAGTATCAGGGGTTGGAGAGACCCAGTACTTC.

This clonotype was seen more than once but under ten times. The rearrangement links TRBV7-2 to TRBJ1-4, with 7 positions matching TRBD1. The CDR3 length is 14 residues. CDR1 SGHTA and CDR2 FQGNSA come from the germline V gene. V lost 5 bases and J lost 3; bases outside the gene matches: 3. The CDR3 bases are TGTGCCAGCAGCCCCCAGGGGGCTAATGAAAAACTGTTTTTT. Residues: CASSPQGANEKLFF.

The chain carries TRBV19 and TRBJ2-1; TRBD2 agrees at 7 bases. V shed 6 bases and J 9 bases; nucleotides not matched to a gene: 8. The CDR3 totals 13 residues. Germline assignment: CDR1 LNHDA and CDR2 SQIVND (reference sequence). The CDR3 DNA sequence: TGTGCCAGTAGCCTAGAGGGCGGGGGTGAGCAGTTCTTC. Translated: CASSLEGGGEQFF.

This clonotype was found a few times. The chain combines TRBV5-6 with TRBJ1-3, with D perhaps TRBD1 (5 bases). Germline V gene data show CDR1 as SGHDT and CDR2 as YYEEEE. The V and J ends lost 1 base and 0 bases respectively, with 11 bases between them. The length of the CDR3 is 16 residues. CDR3 protein: CASSLMGVFSGNTIYF. The CDR3 DNA reads as TGTGCCAGCAGCTTGATGGGGGTCTTCTCTGGAAACACCATATATTTT.